One sample yielded the 16 T cell receptor beta chains listed below, sequenced in a study of T cells in Graves' hyperthyroidism and ophthalmopathy. The source material, RNA transcripts, was used to amplify TCR beta CDR3 regions. HTBI primers were employed in a first-round RT-PCR of the TCR CDR3. TCRdb ran MiXCR on the multiplex PCR reads and lists one entry per CDR3 protein. The sample holds about 570,000 distinct CDR3 sequences; 46% are singletons and the top ten take around 20%. The sample was peripheral blood or thyroid tissue (not recorded which). The origin of the receptors is an adult woman with Graves' disease, either hyperthyroidism or ophthalmopathy (not recorded which).

The chain joins TRBV20-1 to TRBJ2-7; D is possibly TRBD1 or TRBD2 (5 bases each). This CDR3 comprises 11 residues. Trimming removed 6 bases at V and 4 bases at J, with 10 bases between. CDR1 DFQATT and CDR2 SNEGSKA come from the germline V gene (reference sequence). CDR3 loop: CSAGPSYEQYF. The DNA for the CDR3 is TGCAGTGCGGGACCTTCTTACGAGCAGTACTTC.

The table lists this clonotype with many counts. V usage is TRBV20-1 and J usage is TRBJ1-6; D ambiguous. CDR1 is DFQATT, CDR2 SNEGSKA, per germline (reference sequence). The germline V and J ends were trimmed by 2 bases and 5 bases, with 7 bases remaining between them. The CDR3 runs 13 residues. CDR3 region: CSARQDDNSPLHF. The DNA for the CDR3 is TGCAGTGCTAGACAGGATGATAATTCACCCCTCCACTTT.

V usage is TRBV7-9 and J usage is TRBJ2-7, with D hard to call. The CDR3 has 14 amino acids. The V end was cut by 3 bases, the J end by 3 bases, with 12 bases between. Germline loops: CDR1 SEHNR, CDR2 FQNEAQ (reference sequence). In DNA, the CDR3 is TGTGCCAGCAGCTTTAAGTCGGCGATCTACGAGCAGTACTTC. Translating it yields CASSFKSAIYEQYF.

Of note for this clonotype: The junction departs from germline at one end; a sequencing error may be responsible. The chain couples TRBV25-1 to TRBJ1-2, with D perhaps matching TRBD1 (6 bases). The CDR3 loop spans 13 amino acids. CDR1 is MGHDK, CDR2 SYGVNS, per germline. CDR3 coding DNA: TGTGCCAGGAGGGACAAAGAAGGCTATGGCTACACTTTC. This translates into CARRDKEGYGYTF.

The CDR3 DNA is TGCAGCGTCCGACTGAAGGGGGAGCTGTTTTTT. Translating gives CSVRLKGELFF. The chain couples TRBV29-1 to TRBJ2-2; unclear D gene. V gave up 6 bases and J gave up 8 bases, with 10 bases separating them. This CDR3 contains 11 residues. From germline, CDR1 is SQVTM and CDR2 ANQGSEA.

In its sample, this clonotype was seen many times. The rearrangement links TRBV7-9 to TRBJ2-7; no clear D. CDR1 and CDR2 from the germline V gene are SEHNR and FQNEAQ (reference sequence). The CDR3 extends over 12 amino acids. With 7 bases removed from V and 4 bases from J, the gap between germline ends came to 11 bases. The CDR3 sequence: CASTLGHYEQYF. The CDR3 DNA is TGTGCCAGCACTCTAGGCCATTACGAGCAGTACTTC.

To note about this clonotype: The final CDR3 position lacks the conserved phenylalanine or tryptophan, pointing to a likely read error. The limits of the CDR3 on the DNA are not certain, so only TCRdb's listed CDR3 is given. J is TRBJ2-5 and V is TRBV10-3; the table calls TRBD2, which could not be checked here. Germline CDR1 is ENHRY and CDR2 is SYGVKD. The CDR3 contains 13 residues when both ends are counted. The CDR3 sequence: CAISERVGGPRDY.

The chain joins TRBV7-9 to TRBJ1-2; D gene uncertain. V was trimmed by 8 bases and J by 5 bases, leaving 12 bases between them. This CDR3 has 12 amino acids. The V gene's germline CDR1 is SEHNR and CDR2 FQNEAQ (reference sequence). The CDR3 sequence is CASSIGIYGYTF. CDR3 sequence (DNA): TGTGCCAGCTCCATCGGGATTTATGGCTACACCTTC.

The chain is built from TRBV7-2 and TRBJ1-5, with D unclear. Germline loops: CDR1 SGHTA, CDR2 FQGNSA. Trimming pared 5 bases from V and 6 bases from J, leaving 14 bases between. The CDR3 contains 14 residues. The CDR3: CASSGVGDSQPQHF. CDR3 bases: TGTGCCAGCAGCGGCGTTGGGGATAGTCAGCCCCAGCATTTT.

The chain recombines TRBV7-3 with TRBJ2-5; TRBD1 matches at 7 bases. Unmatched junction bases numbered 8, after V lost 3 bases and J lost 7 bases. The CDR3 extends over 14 amino acids. CDR1 and CDR2 (germline): SGHTA, FQGTGA. The CDR3 here is CASSFGTAWGTQYF. The CDR3 DNA follows: TGTGCCAGCAGCTTCGGGACAGCCTGGGGGACCCAGTACTTC.

This clonotype was observed many times. This chain links TRBV2 with TRBJ2-7; D possibly corresponds to TRBD1 (6 bases). The CDR3 spans 12 residues. Germline CDR1 SNHLY, CDR2 FYNNEI. V was shortened by 8 bases and J by 6 bases, with 14 bases between the two germline ends. Here the CDR3 DNA reads TGTGCCAGCGGAAACAGGGCGCGCGAGCAGTACTTC. Its translation is CASGNRAREQYF.

Concerning this clonotype: As the CDR3 is not closed by the conserved phenylalanine or tryptophan, this likely results from a read error. It is unclear where the CDR3 begins or ends on the DNA, so no DNA is shown, and the CDR3 is as TCRdb lists it. The chain has TRBV7-2 and TRBJ2-7. The CDR3 spans 8 amino acids, including both terminal residues. Germline V gene lookup returns CDR1 SGHTA and CDR2 FQGNSA. The CDR3 here is CASTLGVG.

Points on this clonotype: The final CDR3 position lacks the conserved phenylalanine or tryptophan, pointing to a likely read error. This chain connects TRBV10-3 to TRBJ1-2, with TRBD1 as a possible D gene (6 bases). The CDR3 has 13 amino acids. The V and J ends lost 10 bases and 7 bases respectively, with 19 bases between them. Germline CDR1 is ENHRY and CDR2 is SYGVKD. The CDR3 region has the DNA TGTGCCAGCCGGAAAGGGGGGAACGCTGGCTACACCCTC. Translating it yields CASRKGGNAGYTL.

This clonotype has at least ten counts. The rearrangement uses TRBV9 and TRBJ2-6, with D possibly being TRBD2 (7 bases). The germline V gene has CDR1 SGDLS and CDR2 YYNGEE. This CDR3 has 15 residues. Trimming stripped 4 bases from V and 4 bases from J, with 12 bases between. CDR3 region: CASSLGGLGANVLTF. The CDR3 nucleotides read TGTGCCAGCAGCCTCGGGGGGCTGGGGGCCAACGTCCTGACTTTC.

V is TRBV11-2 and J is TRBJ2-3, with no clear D. The CDR3 length is 13 residues. V lost 5 bases, J lost 4 bases, and 10 bases lay in between. The germline V gene has CDR1 SGHAT and CDR2 FQNNGV. The CDR3 here is CASSRAPPDTQYF. Written as DNA, the CDR3 is TGTGCCAGCAGCCGCGCTCCCCCAGATACGCAGTATTTT. Looking up the rest from reference TRBV11-2 and TRBJ2-3 gives the full variable domain: EAGVAQSPRYKIIEKRQSVAFWCNPISGHATLYWYQQILGQGPKLLIQFQNNGVVDDSQLPKDRFSAERLKGVDSTLKIQPAKLEDSAVYLCASSRAPPDTQYFGPGTRLTVL.

Only a few counts were recorded for this clonotype. The gene calls are TRBV5-1 and TRBJ2-3, with 10 nucleotides matching TRBD2. Germline CDR1 and CDR2: SGHRS and YFSETQ. The CDR3 totals 14 residues. V lost 2 bases, J lost 5 bases, and 2 bases stayed unmatched. CDR3 residues: CASSFSGREDTQYF. For the CDR3, the DNA is TGCGCCAGCAGCTTCAGCGGGAGGGAAGATACGCAGTATTTT.